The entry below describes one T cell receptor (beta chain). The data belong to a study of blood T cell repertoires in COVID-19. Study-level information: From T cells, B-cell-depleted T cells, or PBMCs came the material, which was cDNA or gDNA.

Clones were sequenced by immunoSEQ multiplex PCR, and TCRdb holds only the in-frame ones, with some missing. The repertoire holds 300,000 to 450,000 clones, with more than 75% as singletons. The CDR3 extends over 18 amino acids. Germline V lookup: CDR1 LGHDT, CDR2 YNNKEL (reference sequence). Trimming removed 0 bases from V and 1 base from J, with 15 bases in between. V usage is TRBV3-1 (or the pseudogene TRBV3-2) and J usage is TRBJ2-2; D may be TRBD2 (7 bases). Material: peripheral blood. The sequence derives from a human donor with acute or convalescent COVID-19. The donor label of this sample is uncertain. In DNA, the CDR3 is TGTGCCAGCAGCCAAGATCTCCGGGGGGCCCGGAACACCGGGGAGCTGTTTTTT. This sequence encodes CASSQDLRGARNTGELFF.